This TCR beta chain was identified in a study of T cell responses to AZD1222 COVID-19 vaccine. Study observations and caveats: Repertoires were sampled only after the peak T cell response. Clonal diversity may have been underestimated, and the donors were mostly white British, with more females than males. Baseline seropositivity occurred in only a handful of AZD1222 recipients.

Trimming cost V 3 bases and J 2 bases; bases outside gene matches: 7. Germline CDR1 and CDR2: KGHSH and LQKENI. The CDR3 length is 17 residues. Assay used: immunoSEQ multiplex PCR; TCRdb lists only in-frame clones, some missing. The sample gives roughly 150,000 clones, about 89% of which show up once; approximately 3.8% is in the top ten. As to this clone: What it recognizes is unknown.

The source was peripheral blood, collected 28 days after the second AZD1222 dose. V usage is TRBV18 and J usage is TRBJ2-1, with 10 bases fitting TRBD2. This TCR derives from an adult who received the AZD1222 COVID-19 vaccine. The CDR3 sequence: CASSPLAGVGTYNEQFF. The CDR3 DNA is TGTGCCAGCTCACCGCTAGCGGGAGTGGGGACCTACAATGAGCAGTTCTTC.